This T cell receptor (beta chain) was identified in a study of blood T cells in healthy people across ages. From germline, CDR1 is SGHTA and CDR2 FQGNSA. V dropped 5 bases and J dropped 4; count of bases not matched to a gene: 6. The CDR3 has 17 residues. Sample-barcoded 5' priming and a J-beta primer mix drove a second PCR of about 6 to 12 cycles. TCRdb redid the calling of the 5' RACE reads with MiXCR, one entry per CDR3 protein. The sample yields fewer than 900,000 distinct CDR3 sequences, 35% to 45% seen once. This clonotype came up a few times. The chain combines TRBV7-2 with TRBJ2-3, with 16 bases identical to TRBD2. The source of this sequence is an older woman in good health. The sample taken for sequencing was blood. CDR3 DNA: TGTGCCAGCAGCCCTCCGGGACTAGCGGGAGGGGCAGATACGCAGTATTTT. It yields the protein CASSPPGLAGGADTQYF.